Presented here are 9 T cell receptor beta chains from one specimen sequenced in a study of beta chain features in type 1 diabetes. Expressed TCRB transcripts were sequenced because the isolated RNA had all been reverse transcribed beforehand. Assay: immunoSEQ multiplex PCR; the TCRdb copy retains only in-frame clones and omits some. The profile shows hundreds of thousands of clones, over 65% of them singletons. The source material was naive CD4+ T cells from blood. These receptors were collected from a young man in good health.

V usage is TRBV5-4 and J usage is TRBJ2-7; either TRBD1 or TRBD2 may fit D (5 bases each). This CDR3 comprises 13 residues. Trimming cost V 3 bases and J 5 bases, with 12 bases left between them. Per germline, CDR1 SGHNT and CDR2 YYREEE (reference sequence). The CDR3 DNA reads TGTGCCAGCAGCTGGGACGGGGTCCACGAGCAGTACTTC. It translates to CASSWDGVHEQYF.

This clone appeared a few times. V usage is TRBV29-1 and J usage is TRBJ2-4, with no clear D. Germline CDR1 and CDR2: SQVTM and ANQGSEA. Trimming shortened V by 4 bases and J by 5 bases, and 12 bases separated the two germline ends. CDR3 length equals 13 residues. The CDR3 loop is CSVGAQGQNIQYF. The DNA for the CDR3 is TGCAGCGTTGGGGCCCAAGGCCAAAACATTCAGTACTTC.

The chain links TRBV6-5 to TRBJ2-3; D call uncertain. Deletions cut 0 bases from V and 0 bases from J, with 7 bases between. From germline, CDR1 is MNHEY and CDR2 SVGAGI. The CDR3 is made up of 15 amino acids. The CDR3, as DNA: TGTGCCAGCAGTTACTCGTATTCTAGCACAGATACGCAGTATTTT. Its translation is CASSYSYSSTDTQYF.

The CDR3 region is CAWSVDVRPQHF. In DNA, the CDR3 is TGTGCCTGGAGTGTCGACGTGCGGCCCCAGCATTTT. This chain uses TRBV30 with TRBJ1-5, with no clear D. This CDR3 has 12 residues. Trimming took off 0 bases at V and 9 bases at J, with 9 bases between the two ends. CDR1 and CDR2 (germline): GTSNPN, SVGIG (reference sequence).

The table lists this clone with a few counts. The chain has TRBV27 and TRBJ2-7, with D maybe TRBD2 (5 bases). V gave up 3 bases and J gave up 4 bases, with 10 bases separating them. CDR1 is MNHEY, CDR2 SMNVEV, per germline (reference sequence). The CDR3 runs to 13 residues. CDR3: CASSLGSEYEQYF. The CDR3 nucleotides are TGTGCCAGCAGTTTGGGTAGCGAGTACGAGCAGTACTTC.

This clone was seen a handful of times. This chain links TRBV30 with TRBJ2-5, with 7 bases aligning to TRBD2. V shed 0 bases, J shed 2 bases, and the junction held 3 bases outside the gene matches. CDR1 GTSNPN and CDR2 SVGIG come from the germline V gene (reference sequence). The CDR3 is 14 amino acids. Here the CDR3 DNA reads TGTGCCTGGAGTGTAGTGGGGGGGCAAGAGACCCAGTACTTC. Encoded protein: CAWSVVGGQETQYF.

This clone was counted only a few times. Additional DNA sequences in this sample encode the identical CDR3. The chain links TRBV7-2 to TRBJ2-3; D call uncertain. The CDR3 length is 13 residues. In germline, CDR1 is SGHTA, CDR2 FQGNSA. V was cut by 1 base and J by 3 bases, with 5 bases left in between. CDR3 DNA sequence: TGTGCCAGCAGCTTAGATGGGACAGATACGCAGTATTTT. It codes for CASSLDGTDTQYF.

The rearrangement joins TRBV29-1 to TRBJ1-5; TRBD1 agrees at 8 bases. The CDR3 covers 13 residues. Germline loops: CDR1 SQVTM, CDR2 ANQGSEA. V trimming: 8 bases; J trimming: 5 bases; junction bases outside the gene matches: 8. The CDR3 coding sequence is TGCAGCTTCCGGACAGGGTGGGATCAGCCCCAGCATTTT. Translation gives CSFRTGWDQPQHF.

This chain connects TRBV29-1 to TRBJ2-5, with unresolved D. The CDR3 has 10 residues. V shed 6 bases and J shed 3 bases, with 5 bases lying between them. Per the germline V gene, CDR1 is SQVTM and CDR2 is ANQGSEA. CDR3 in DNA: TGCAGCGTCCAGAAAGAGACCCAGTACTTC. This codes for CSVQKETQYF.